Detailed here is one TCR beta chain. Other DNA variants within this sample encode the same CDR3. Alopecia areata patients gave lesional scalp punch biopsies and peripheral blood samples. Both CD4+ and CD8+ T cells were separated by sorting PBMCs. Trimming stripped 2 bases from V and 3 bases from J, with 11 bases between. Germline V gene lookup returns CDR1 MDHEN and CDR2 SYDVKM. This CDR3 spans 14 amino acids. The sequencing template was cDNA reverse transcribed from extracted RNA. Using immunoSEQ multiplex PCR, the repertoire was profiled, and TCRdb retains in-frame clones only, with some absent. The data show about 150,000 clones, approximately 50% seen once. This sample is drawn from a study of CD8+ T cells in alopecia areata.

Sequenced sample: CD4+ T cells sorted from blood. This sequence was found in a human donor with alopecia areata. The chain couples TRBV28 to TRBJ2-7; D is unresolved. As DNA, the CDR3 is TGTGCCAGCAGTTTACGAGGAACGAGCTACGAGCAGTACTTC. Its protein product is CASSLRGTSYEQYF.